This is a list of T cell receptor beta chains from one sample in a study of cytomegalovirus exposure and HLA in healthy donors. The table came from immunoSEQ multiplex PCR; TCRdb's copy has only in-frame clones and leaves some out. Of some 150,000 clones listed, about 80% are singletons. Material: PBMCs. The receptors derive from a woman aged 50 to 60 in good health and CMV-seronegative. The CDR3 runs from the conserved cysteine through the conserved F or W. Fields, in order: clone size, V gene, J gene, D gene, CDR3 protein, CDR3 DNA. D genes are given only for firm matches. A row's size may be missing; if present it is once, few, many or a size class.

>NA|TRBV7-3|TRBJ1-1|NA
CASSLTREGGAFF
TGTGCCAGCAGCTTAACACGTGAGGGAGGTGCTTTCTTT
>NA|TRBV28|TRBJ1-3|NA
CASSAGTTGNTIYF
TGTGCCAGCAGTGCCGGGACTACGGGAAACACCATATATTTT
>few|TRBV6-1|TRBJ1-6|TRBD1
CASRVAGTGIRPLHF
TGTGCCAGCAGAGTAGCCGGGACAGGGATTCGGCCCCTCCACTTT
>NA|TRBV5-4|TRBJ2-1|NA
CASSLAQNYPDEQFF
TGTGCCAGCAGTTTAGCACAAAATTACCCCGATGAGCAGTTCTTC
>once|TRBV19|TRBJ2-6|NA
CASRRGHISGANVLTF
TGTGCCAGTAGGCGTGGACACATCTCTGGGGCCAACGTCCTGACTTTC
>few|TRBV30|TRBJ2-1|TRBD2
CAWSDGTSGGEQFF
TGTGCCTGGAGTGATGGGACTAGCGGTGGTGAGCAGTTCTTC
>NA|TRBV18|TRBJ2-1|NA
CASSPAGQISYNEQFF
TGTGCCAGCTCCCCAGCAGGACAGATCTCCTACAATGAGCAGTTCTTC
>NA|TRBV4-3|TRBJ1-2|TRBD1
CASSRTTGELYGYTF
TGCGCCAGCAGCCGGACAACAGGGGAATTATATGGCTACACCTTC
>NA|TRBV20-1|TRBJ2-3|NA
CSARFNTQYF
TGCAGTGCTAGGTTTAATACGCAGTATTTT
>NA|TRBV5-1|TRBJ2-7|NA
CASSRDFSYEQYF
TGCGCCAGCAGTCGGGACTTCTCCTACGAGCAGTACTTC
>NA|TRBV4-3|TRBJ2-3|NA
CASSLVSTDTQYF
TGCGCCAGCAGCCTCGTCAGCACAGATACGCAGTATTTT
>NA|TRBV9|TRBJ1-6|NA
CASSVRMGGGSPLHF
TGTGCCAGCAGCGTAAGAATGGGGGGAGGTTCACCCCTCCACTTT
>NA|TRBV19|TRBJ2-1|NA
CASSIDLNRERREQFF
TGTGCCAGTAGTATAGATCTTAATCGAGAGCGTCGGGAGCAGTTCTTC
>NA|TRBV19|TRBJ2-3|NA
CASSMSVGDTQYF
TGTGCCAGTAGTATGAGCGTTGGAGATACGCAGTATTTT
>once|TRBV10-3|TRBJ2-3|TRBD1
CAISGDRAASTDTQYF
TGTGCCATCAGTGGTGACAGGGCGGCGAGCACAGATACGCAGTATTTT
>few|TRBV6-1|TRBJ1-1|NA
CASSVAFTEAFF
TGTGCCAGCAGTGTGGCATTCACTGAAGCTTTCTTT
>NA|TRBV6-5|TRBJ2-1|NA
CASSYGGLDNEQFF
TGTGCCAGCAGTTATGGGGGACTGGATAATGAGCAGTTCTTC
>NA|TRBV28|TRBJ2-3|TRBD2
CASSRGVITDTQYF
TGTGCCAGCAGTCGGGGGGTAATCACAGATACGCAGTATTTT
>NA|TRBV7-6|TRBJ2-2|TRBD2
CASSLALAGGGPGELFF
TGTGCCAGCAGCTTAGCGCTAGCGGGGGGCGGTCCCGGGGAGCTGTTTTTT
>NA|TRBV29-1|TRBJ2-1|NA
CSVELRSSYNEQFF
TGCAGCGTTGAGCTGCGGAGCTCCTACAATGAGCAGTTCTTC
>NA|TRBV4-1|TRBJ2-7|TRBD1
CASSQDRGGQGQTNYEQYF
TGCGCCAGCAGCCAAGATCGGGGGGGACAGGGGCAGACGAACTACGAGCAGTACTTC
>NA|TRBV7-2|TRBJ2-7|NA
CASSFRGGQDSYEQYF
TGTGCCAGCAGCTTTCGGGGAGGACAGGATTCGTACGAGCAGTACTTC
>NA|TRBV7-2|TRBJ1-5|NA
CASSLRLGNQPQHF
TGTGCCAGCAGCCTAAGACTTGGCAATCAGCCCCAGCATTTT
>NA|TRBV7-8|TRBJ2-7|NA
CASSLRQGPPYEQYF
TGTGCCAGCAGCTTAAGGCAGGGCCCCCCCTACGAGCAGTACTTC
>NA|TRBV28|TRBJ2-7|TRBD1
CATSGQSSYEQYF
TGTGCCACCTCGGGACAGAGCTCCTACGAGCAGTACTTC
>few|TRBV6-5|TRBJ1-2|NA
CASSSPTDGEYGYTF
TGTGCCAGCAGTTCCCCAACAGACGGGGAATATGGCTACACCTTC
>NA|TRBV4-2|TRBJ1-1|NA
CASSQVPSEAFF
TGTGCCAGCAGCCAGGTCCCGAGTGAAGCTTTCTTT
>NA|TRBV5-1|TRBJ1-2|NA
CASSLVGQGSGYTF
TGCGCCAGCAGCTTGGTTGGCCAGGGAAGTGGCTACACCTTC